The rows below give T cell receptor beta chains drawn from one sample of a study of T cell repertoires in cytomegalovirus infection. TCRdb independently ran MiXCR on the reads; one entry per CDR3 protein. This sample has under 250,000 distinct CDR3 sequences, with roughly an eighth found just once. Sequenced: PBMCs. Receptor source: a human donor in good health (CMV status not recorded). Some clones in this sample may be carry-over from other donors' samples. Both conserved end residues are part of each CDR3. Fields, in order: D gene, V gene, J gene, CDR3 length, clone size, CDR3 DNA, CDR3 protein. The D gene is left open where the match is weak. For some rows the clone size is stated as once, few or many, or as a class when expanded; others skip it.

D gene: NA; V gene: TRBV6-5; J gene: TRBJ1-2; CDR3 length: 17; clone size: NA; CDR3 DNA: TGTGCCAGCAGTTACTCTCGAAAGGGCCGGGGCGGGGGGGGCTACACCTTC; CDR3 protein: CASSYSRKGRGGGGYTF
D gene: NA; V gene: TRBV7-9; J gene: TRBJ2-6; CDR3 length: 19; clone size: many; CDR3 DNA: TGTGCCAGCAGCGGGGGGGCAGGGAGTTTCCTAGGAGGGGCCAACGTCCTGACTTTC; CDR3 protein: CASSGGAGSFLGGANVLTF
D gene: NA; V gene: TRBV29-1; J gene: TRBJ1-4; CDR3 length: 13; clone size: NA; CDR3 DNA: TGCAGCGTTGGGGCGGGAACTAATGAAAAACTGTTTTTT; CDR3 protein: CSVGAGTNEKLFF
D gene: NA; V gene: TRBV30; J gene: TRBJ2-7; CDR3 length: 14; clone size: few; CDR3 DNA: TGTGCCTGGAGTGTACGGGACCAGACCTACGAGCAGTACTTC; CDR3 protein: CAWSVRDQTYEQYF
D gene: TRBD1; V gene: TRBV7-2; J gene: TRBJ1-2; CDR3 length: 16; clone size: few; CDR3 DNA: TGTGCCAGCAGCCCCGCGGGGACAGGACCCAGAGATGGCTACACCTTC; CDR3 protein: CASSPAGTGPRDGYTF
D gene: NA; V gene: TRBV19; J gene: TRBJ1-2; CDR3 length: 14; clone size: NA; CDR3 DNA: TGTGCCAGTAGTATGGGTAGGAGTACCTATGGCTACACCTTC; CDR3 protein: CASSMGRSTYGYTF
D gene: NA; V gene: TRBV28; J gene: TRBJ2-3; CDR3 length: 13; clone size: many; CDR3 DNA: TGTGCCAGCAGTTTTATTAGTACAGATACGCAGTATTTT; CDR3 protein: CASSFISTDTQYF
D gene: TRBD1; V gene: TRBV19; J gene: TRBJ2-7; CDR3 length: 14; clone size: NA; CDR3 DNA: TGTGCCAGTAGTATGGGACAGGGCTCCTACGAGCAGTACTTC; CDR3 protein: CASSMGQGSYEQYF
D gene: NA; V gene: TRBV7-9; J gene: TRBJ2-2; CDR3 length: 12; clone size: many; CDR3 DNA: TGTGCCAGCACCGAGAACTCCGGGGAGCTGTTTTTT; CDR3 protein: CASTENSGELFF
D gene: NA; V gene: TRBV5-1; J gene: TRBJ2-2; CDR3 length: 15; clone size: many; CDR3 DNA: TGCGCCAGCAGCTTAAGGTCAGGCGACACCGGGGAGCTGTTTTTT; CDR3 protein: CASSLRSGDTGELFF
D gene: NA; V gene: TRBV5-1; J gene: TRBJ1-1; CDR3 length: 15; clone size: NA; CDR3 DNA: TGCGCCAGCACTACTAGCGGGGGGATAGGAACTGAAGCTTTCTTT; CDR3 protein: CASTTSGGIGTEAFF
D gene: NA; V gene: TRBV7-7; J gene: TRBJ2-1; CDR3 length: 16; clone size: many; CDR3 DNA: TGTGCCAGCAGCTTATACTTGGAGGGGGTCAACAATGAGCAGTTCTTC; CDR3 protein: CASSLYLEGVNNEQFF
D gene: TRBD1; V gene: TRBV28; J gene: TRBJ1-2; CDR3 length: 14; clone size: many; CDR3 DNA: TGTGCCAGCAGCCCGACAGGGAGTAACTATGGCTACACCTTC; CDR3 protein: CASSPTGSNYGYTF
D gene: TRBD2; V gene: TRBV20-1; J gene: TRBJ2-5; CDR3 length: 15; clone size: few; CDR3 DNA: TGCAGTGCTAGACCGGGGACTAGTGTACAAGAGACCCAGTACTTC; CDR3 protein: CSARPGTSVQETQYF
D gene: NA; V gene: TRBV11-2; J gene: TRBJ2-4; CDR3 length: 14; clone size: many; CDR3 DNA: TGTGCCAGCAGCTGGCGAGGTGGCAAAAACATTCAGTACTTC; CDR3 protein: CASSWRGGKNIQYF
D gene: NA; V gene: TRBV18; J gene: TRBJ1-1; CDR3 length: 15; clone size: NA; CDR3 DNA: TGTGCCAGCTCACCAGTGCAGGGGCAGGGCACTGAAGCTTTCTTT; CDR3 protein: CASSPVQGQGTEAFF
D gene: NA; V gene: TRBV28; J gene: TRBJ1-2; CDR3 length: 12; clone size: NA; CDR3 DNA: TGTGCCAGCAGTTTAAGAGTCTATGGCTACACCTTC; CDR3 protein: CASSLRVYGYTF
D gene: NA; V gene: TRBV18; J gene: TRBJ1-4; CDR3 length: 14; clone size: NA; CDR3 DNA: TGTGCCAGCTCACCATACGGGAGTTCCCAAAAACTGTTTTTT; CDR3 protein: CASSPYGSSQKLFF
D gene: TRBD2; V gene: TRBV14; J gene: TRBJ2-3; CDR3 length: 18; clone size: NA; CDR3 DNA: TGTGCCAGCAGCCAAGTAAGGCAAGCGGGAGACGACACAGATACGCAGTATTTT; CDR3 protein: CASSQVRQAGDDTDTQYF
D gene: NA; V gene: TRBV19; J gene: TRBJ1-1; CDR3 length: 16; clone size: few; CDR3 DNA: TGTGCCAGTAGTATAGCGGGGAGACAGGCGAACACTGAAGCTTTCTTT; CDR3 protein: CASSIAGRQANTEAFF
D gene: NA; V gene: TRBV4-2; J gene: TRBJ2-1; CDR3 length: 14; clone size: few; CDR3 DNA: TGTGCCAGCAGCCAAGTCACAGACCTTAATGAGCAGTTCTTC; CDR3 protein: CASSQVTDLNEQFF
D gene: NA; V gene: TRBV20-1; J gene: TRBJ2-7; CDR3 length: 13; clone size: NA; CDR3 DNA: TGCAGTGCTAGTACCGGGGGCTCCTACGAGCAGTACTTC; CDR3 protein: CSASTGGSYEQYF
D gene: TRBD1; V gene: TRBV6-2/TRBV6-3; J gene: TRBJ1-1; CDR3 length: 16; clone size: NA; CDR3 DNA: TGTGCCAGCAGTGTCGGACAGGGGGGAAGATACACTGAAGCTTTCTTT; CDR3 protein: CASSVGQGGRYTEAFF
D gene: NA; V gene: TRBV7-2; J gene: TRBJ2-1; CDR3 length: 14; clone size: many; CDR3 DNA: TGTGCCAGCAGCTTAGTTAGCGGCGACAATGAGCAGTTCTTC; CDR3 protein: CASSLVSGDNEQFF
D gene: TRBD2; V gene: TRBV7-2; J gene: TRBJ2-7; CDR3 length: 16; clone size: many; CDR3 DNA: TGTGCCAGCAGCTTGACTAGCGGACGAGCGGTCTACGAGCAGTACTTC; CDR3 protein: CASSLTSGRAVYEQYF
D gene: NA; V gene: TRBV20-1; J gene: TRBJ1-1; CDR3 length: 12; clone size: few; CDR3 DNA: TGCAGTGCTCTATCGGGGGGCACTGAAGCTTTCTTT; CDR3 protein: CSALSGGTEAFF
D gene: NA; V gene: TRBV6-2/TRBV6-3; J gene: TRBJ2-7; CDR3 length: 11; clone size: NA; CDR3 DNA: TGTGCCAGCGGACGCGCCTACGAGCAGTACTTC; CDR3 protein: CASGRAYEQYF
D gene: TRBD2; V gene: TRBV7-2; J gene: TRBJ2-5; CDR3 length: 18; clone size: many; CDR3 DNA: TGTGCCAGCAGCTTAGAGGGTAGCGGGAGGGCCCTAAGAGAGACCCAGTACTTC; CDR3 protein: CASSLEGSGRALRETQYF
D gene: NA; V gene: TRBV5-1; J gene: TRBJ1-1; CDR3 length: 15; clone size: few; CDR3 DNA: TGCGCCAGCAGCTTGGATGTGGGGGAGAACACTGAAGCTTTCTTT; CDR3 protein: CASSLDVGENTEAFF
D gene: NA; V gene: TRBV5-1; J gene: TRBJ1-1; CDR3 length: 17; clone size: NA; CDR3 DNA: TGCGCCAGCCGACCTTCCAGAGATACCTTAATGAACACTGAAGCTTTCTTT; CDR3 protein: CASRPSRDTLMNTEAFF
D gene: NA; V gene: TRBV29-1; J gene: TRBJ1-4; CDR3 length: 13; clone size: NA; CDR3 DNA: TGCAGCGTTATAATCGACAGGAATGAAAAACTGTTTTTT; CDR3 protein: CSVIIDRNEKLFF
D gene: NA; V gene: TRBV28; J gene: TRBJ2-7; CDR3 length: 13; clone size: NA; CDR3 DNA: TGTGCCAGCAGAACAGGGAACATTTACGAGCAGTACTTC; CDR3 protein: CASRTGNIYEQYF
D gene: TRBD2; V gene: TRBV7-3; J gene: TRBJ2-1; CDR3 length: 16; clone size: NA; CDR3 DNA: TGTGCCAGCAGTCCTGTTGGGACTAGCGTTTACAATGAGCAGTTCTTC; CDR3 protein: CASSPVGTSVYNEQFF
D gene: NA; V gene: TRBV10-3; J gene: TRBJ1-2; CDR3 length: 12; clone size: NA; CDR3 DNA: TGTGCCATCAGTGACAGTAACTATGGCTACACCTTC; CDR3 protein: CAISDSNYGYTF
D gene: TRBD2; V gene: TRBV28; J gene: TRBJ2-1; CDR3 length: 16; clone size: NA; CDR3 DNA: TGTGCCAGCAGTTTAGCAAGGACTAGCGGGAAGGGCGAGCAGTTCTTC; CDR3 protein: CASSLARTSGKGEQFF
D gene: NA; V gene: TRBV3-1; J gene: TRBJ2-5; CDR3 length: 14; clone size: NA; CDR3 DNA: TGTGCCAGCAGCCGAACCGGGCCGGAGGAGACCCAGTACTTC; CDR3 protein: CASSRTGPEETQYF
D gene: NA; V gene: TRBV12-3/TRBV12-4; J gene: TRBJ2-3; CDR3 length: 16; clone size: many; CDR3 DNA: TGTGCCAGCAGTCCCTCTGGGGGGGCCCTCACAGATACGCAGTATTTT; CDR3 protein: CASSPSGGALTDTQYF
D gene: TRBD1; V gene: TRBV19; J gene: TRBJ1-2; CDR3 length: 12; clone size: few; CDR3 DNA: TGTGCCAGTAGGACAGGGGGATATGGCTACACCTTC; CDR3 protein: CASRTGGYGYTF
D gene: TRBD1; V gene: TRBV5-1; J gene: TRBJ2-7; CDR3 length: 14; clone size: many; CDR3 DNA: TGCGCCAGCAGCTTGCACACAGGGGGCTACGAGCAGTACTTC; CDR3 protein: CASSLHTGGYEQYF
D gene: TRBD2; V gene: TRBV7-9; J gene: TRBJ2-5; CDR3 length: 15; clone size: many; CDR3 DNA: TGTGCCAGCAGCTTAACTAGCGGCCTCCAAGAGACCCAGTACTTC; CDR3 protein: CASSLTSGLQETQYF
D gene: TRBD2; V gene: TRBV20-1; J gene: TRBJ2-1; CDR3 length: 15; clone size: NA; CDR3 DNA: TGCAGTGCTAGTTCTATAGCGGGACGAGACAATGAGCAGTTCTTC; CDR3 protein: CSASSIAGRDNEQFF
D gene: NA; V gene: TRBV11-3; J gene: TRBJ1-1; CDR3 length: 12; clone size: many; CDR3 DNA: TGTGCCAGCAAGACAGGGAACACTGAAGCTTTCTTT; CDR3 protein: CASKTGNTEAFF
D gene: NA; V gene: TRBV12-3/TRBV12-4; J gene: TRBJ2-5; CDR3 length: 13; clone size: many; CDR3 DNA: TGTGCCAGCAGAAAGGACTCGAAAGAGACCCAGTACTTC; CDR3 protein: CASRKDSKETQYF
D gene: TRBD1; V gene: TRBV4-2; J gene: TRBJ2-2; CDR3 length: 18; clone size: few; CDR3 DNA: TGTGCCAGCAGCCAAGATCGATTGACAGGGACGAACACCGGGGAGCTGTTTTTT; CDR3 protein: CASSQDRLTGTNTGELFF
D gene: TRBD1; V gene: TRBV11-2; J gene: TRBJ2-1; CDR3 length: 14; clone size: few; CDR3 DNA: TGTGCCAGCAGCTTAAACAGGGGTGGCTATGAGCAGTTCTTC; CDR3 protein: CASSLNRGGYEQFF
D gene: NA; V gene: TRBV6-2/TRBV6-3; J gene: TRBJ1-2; CDR3 length: 13; clone size: NA; CDR3 DNA: TGTGCCAGCAGGAACAGGGACAACTATGGCTACACCTTC; CDR3 protein: CASRNRDNYGYTF
D gene: NA; V gene: TRBV7-9; J gene: TRBJ2-7; CDR3 length: 15; clone size: NA; CDR3 DNA: TGTGCCAGCAGCCAAACAGCGCTGGGGGGACCCCAGCAGTACTTC; CDR3 protein: CASSQTALGGPQQYF
D gene: TRBD2; V gene: TRBV3-1; J gene: TRBJ2-1; CDR3 length: 14; clone size: few; CDR3 DNA: TGTGCCAGCAGCTTGACTAGCGGGGGGCTTGAGCAGTTCTTC; CDR3 protein: CASSLTSGGLEQFF
D gene: NA; V gene: TRBV10-3; J gene: TRBJ2-5; CDR3 length: 14; clone size: many; CDR3 DNA: TGTGCCCATCCGGAGGGCGGGACACAAGAGACCCAGTACTTC; CDR3 protein: CAHPEGGTQETQYF
D gene: TRBD1; V gene: TRBV28; J gene: TRBJ2-7; CDR3 length: 12; clone size: many; CDR3 DNA: TGTGCCAGTGGGACAGGGTTGGTCGAGCAGTACTTC; CDR3 protein: CASGTGLVEQYF
D gene: NA; V gene: TRBV2; J gene: TRBJ1-1; CDR3 length: 15; clone size: NA; CDR3 DNA: TGTGCCAGCAGTGAATTAGGTCAGGGCAGCACTGAAGCTTTCTTT; CDR3 protein: CASSELGQGSTEAFF
D gene: TRBD2; V gene: TRBV6-1; J gene: TRBJ2-1; CDR3 length: 16; clone size: few; CDR3 DNA: TGTGCCAGCAGATTGTTCGGACTAGCGGGAGACAATGAGCAGTTCTTC; CDR3 protein: CASRLFGLAGDNEQFF
D gene: TRBD1; V gene: TRBV19; J gene: TRBJ2-7; CDR3 length: 17; clone size: NA; CDR3 DNA: TGTGCCAGTAGTATATATTTCCCCGGGACAGCGACCTACGAGCAGTACTTC; CDR3 protein: CASSIYFPGTATYEQYF
D gene: NA; V gene: TRBV11-2; J gene: TRBJ2-1; CDR3 length: 14; clone size: many; CDR3 DNA: TGTGCCAGCAGCCCGACCCGGGCCCACTTTGAGCAGTTCTTC; CDR3 protein: CASSPTRAHFEQFF
D gene: TRBD2; V gene: TRBV6-1; J gene: TRBJ2-7; CDR3 length: 13; clone size: many; CDR3 DNA: TGTGCCACCACGCGGGGGGCGCGATCCGAGCAGTACTTC; CDR3 protein: CATTRGARSEQYF
D gene: NA; V gene: TRBV19; J gene: TRBJ1-5; CDR3 length: 15; clone size: many; CDR3 DNA: TGTGCCAGTAGTATAAGACCGGGGTCCAATCAGCCCCAGCATTTT; CDR3 protein: CASSIRPGSNQPQHF
D gene: TRBD1; V gene: TRBV5-1; J gene: TRBJ1-5; CDR3 length: 16; clone size: many; CDR3 DNA: TGCGCCAGCAGCAAGACAGGGGGTAATAGCAATCAGCCCCAGCATTTT; CDR3 protein: CASSKTGGNSNQPQHF
D gene: TRBD2; V gene: TRBV7-3; J gene: TRBJ2-2; CDR3 length: 17; clone size: many; CDR3 DNA: TGTGCCAGCAGTTCCGGACTAGCGGGAGTCAGCACCGGGGAGCTGTTTTTT; CDR3 protein: CASSSGLAGVSTGELFF
D gene: NA; V gene: TRBV15; J gene: TRBJ2-5; CDR3 length: 13; clone size: NA; CDR3 DNA: TGTGCCACGGGTCTGTCCCTTCAAGAGACCCAGTACTTC; CDR3 protein: CATGLSLQETQYF
D gene: NA; V gene: TRBV7-2; J gene: TRBJ2-5; CDR3 length: 15; clone size: many; CDR3 DNA: TGTGCCAGCAGCTCGGGACGGCTACTCCAAGAGACCCAGTACTTC; CDR3 protein: CASSSGRLLQETQYF